The rows below give T cell receptor beta chains drawn from one sample of a study of T cell repertoires in ileal Crohn's disease. Data came from immunoSEQ multiplex PCR; TCRdb stores just in-frame clones and leaves some out. This table holds 12,000 to 15,000 clones, roughly 80% found once. The sequenced sample was ileal tissue. These receptor sequences come from an adult with Crohn's disease. Each CDR3 is given with its conserved first and last residue. The order of the fields is clone size, D gene, V gene, J gene, CDR3 DNA, CDR3 protein. A D gene is named only where the DNA matches it firmly. Expanded clones get a size class; other rows say once, few or many, or leave the size out.

size: few; D: TRBD2; V: TRBV6-4; J: TRBJ2-3; DNA: TGTGCCAGCAGTACTAGCGGGGGGGCAGATACGCAGTATTTT; CDR3: CASSTSGGADTQYF
size: NA; D: NA; V: TRBV30; J: TRBJ1-1; DNA: TGTGCCTGGAGTGTACGGCAGGGAGTGAACACTGAAGCTTTCTTT; CDR3: CAWSVRQGVNTEAFF
size: NA; D: TRBD1; V: TRBV5-4; J: TRBJ1-4; DNA: TGTGCCAGCAGCTACAGACAGGGGATTAATGAAAAACTGTTTTTT; CDR3: CASSYRQGINEKLFF
size: NA; D: NA; V: TRBV6-4; J: TRBJ1-1; DNA: TGTGCCAGCAGTGACACAGGAGCCTTGAACACTGAAGCTTTCTTT; CDR3: CASSDTGALNTEAFF
size: NA; D: NA; V: TRBV11-2; J: TRBJ2-7; DNA: TGTGCCAGCAGTCAAGCGGTACGGGCGGGCGAGCAGTACTTC; CDR3: CASSQAVRAGEQYF
size: NA; D: NA; V: TRBV6-5; J: TRBJ2-7; DNA: TGTGCCAGCAGTTACGGGGCAGGGGAGGCCTACGAGCAGTACTTC; CDR3: CASSYGAGEAYEQYF
size: NA; D: TRBD1; V: TRBV4-1; J: TRBJ1-1; DNA: TGCGCCAGCAGCCGCCAAGCTGCGGGACAGGGGATTTTTGAAGCTTTCTTT; CDR3: CASSRQAAGQGIFEAFF
size: medium-sized; D: TRBD1; V: TRBV7-9; J: TRBJ1-2; DNA: TGTGCCAGCAGCCCGTCAGGGGGTAACTATGGCTACACCTTC; CDR3: CASSPSGGNYGYTF
size: NA; D: NA; V: TRBV5-1; J: TRBJ2-3; DNA: TGCGCCAGCAGGGTACCCCCCCCTAGCACAGATACGCAGTATTTT; CDR3: CASRVPPPSTDTQYF
size: few; D: NA; V: TRBV4-1; J: TRBJ1-5; DNA: TGCGCCAGCAGCCAGGACCCGCGACGGGATCAGCCCCAGCATTTT; CDR3: CASSQDPRRDQPQHF
size: once; D: NA; V: TRBV4-1; J: TRBJ1-2; DNA: TGCGCCAGCAGCCAGGATGCCGGGATCTTCTATGGCTACACCTTC; CDR3: CASSQDAGIFYGYTF
size: few; D: NA; V: TRBV6-1; J: TRBJ1-1; DNA: TGTGCCAGCCCTGCCCCCGGAGGCGACACTGAAGCTTTCTTT; CDR3: CASPAPGGDTEAFF
size: NA; D: TRBD2; V: TRBV13; J: TRBJ2-3; DNA: TGTGCCAGCAGCCCGACTAGCGGGGGCTCTAGCACAGATACGCAGTATTTT; CDR3: CASSPTSGGSSTDTQYF
size: NA; D: NA; V: TRBV7-8; J: TRBJ1-1; DNA: TGTGCCAGCAGCTTAGCAACAGTGAACACTGAAGCTTTCTTT; CDR3: CASSLATVNTEAFF
size: NA; D: NA; V: TRBV7-8; J: TRBJ1-5; DNA: TGTGCCAGCAGCCTAAAACAGGGAGACTATAGCAATCAGCCCCAGCATTTT; CDR3: CASSLKQGDYSNQPQHF
size: once; D: NA; V: TRBV30; J: TRBJ1-3; DNA: TGTGCCTGGTTATCCGCTGGAAACACCATATATTTT; CDR3: CAWLSAGNTIYF
size: NA; D: NA; V: TRBV5-4; J: TRBJ1-2; DNA: TGTGCCAGCAGCTTGGAGCCGGGGGCGGCCCGGGGCTACACCTTC; CDR3: CASSLEPGAARGYTF
size: NA; D: NA; V: TRBV19; J: TRBJ1-4; DNA: TGTGCCAGTCGGTCCTGGAAGGATGAAAAACTGTTTTTT; CDR3: CASRSWKDEKLFF
size: NA; D: NA; V: TRBV5-1; J: TRBJ2-7; DNA: TGCGCCAGCAGCTACCAACAGGGACCCAACGAGCAGTACTTC; CDR3: CASSYQQGPNEQYF
size: NA; D: NA; V: TRBV5-1; J: TRBJ1-4; DNA: TGCGCCAGCAGCTTAGACCTTGAAAAACTGTTTTTT; CDR3: CASSLDLEKLFF